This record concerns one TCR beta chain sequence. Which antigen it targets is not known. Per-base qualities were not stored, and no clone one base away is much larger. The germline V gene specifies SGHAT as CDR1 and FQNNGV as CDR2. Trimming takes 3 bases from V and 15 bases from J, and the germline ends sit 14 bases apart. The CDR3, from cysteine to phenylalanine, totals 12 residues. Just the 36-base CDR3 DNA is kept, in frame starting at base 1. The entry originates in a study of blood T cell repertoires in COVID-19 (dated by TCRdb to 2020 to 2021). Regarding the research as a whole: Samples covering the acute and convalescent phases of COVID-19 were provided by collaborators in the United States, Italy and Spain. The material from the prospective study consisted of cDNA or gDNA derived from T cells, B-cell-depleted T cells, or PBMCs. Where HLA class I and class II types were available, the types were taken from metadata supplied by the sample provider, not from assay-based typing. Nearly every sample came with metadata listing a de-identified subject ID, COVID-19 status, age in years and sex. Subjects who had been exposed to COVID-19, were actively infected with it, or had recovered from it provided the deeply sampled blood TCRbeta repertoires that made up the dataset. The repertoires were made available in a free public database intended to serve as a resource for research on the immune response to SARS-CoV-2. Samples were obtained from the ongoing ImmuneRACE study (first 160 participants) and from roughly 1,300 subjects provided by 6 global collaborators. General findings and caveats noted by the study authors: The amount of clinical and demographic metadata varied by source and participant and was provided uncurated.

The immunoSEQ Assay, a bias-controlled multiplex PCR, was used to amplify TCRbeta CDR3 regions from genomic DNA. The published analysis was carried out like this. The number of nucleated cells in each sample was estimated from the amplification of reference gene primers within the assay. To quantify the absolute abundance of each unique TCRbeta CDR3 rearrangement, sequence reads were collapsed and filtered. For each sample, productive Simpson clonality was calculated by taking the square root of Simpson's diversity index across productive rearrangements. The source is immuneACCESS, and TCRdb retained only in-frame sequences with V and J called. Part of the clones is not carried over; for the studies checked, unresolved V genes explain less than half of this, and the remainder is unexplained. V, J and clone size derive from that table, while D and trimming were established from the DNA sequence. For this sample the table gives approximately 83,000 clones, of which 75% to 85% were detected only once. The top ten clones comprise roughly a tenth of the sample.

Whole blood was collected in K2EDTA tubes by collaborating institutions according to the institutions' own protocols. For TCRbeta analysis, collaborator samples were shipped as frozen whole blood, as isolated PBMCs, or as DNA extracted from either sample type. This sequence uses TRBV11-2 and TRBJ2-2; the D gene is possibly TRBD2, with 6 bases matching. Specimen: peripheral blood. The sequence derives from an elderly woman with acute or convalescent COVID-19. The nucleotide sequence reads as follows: TGTGCCAGCAGCTTTCAATATTCGGGAGTGTTTTTT. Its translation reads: CASSFQYSGVFF.